These T cell receptor beta chains were read from a single sample in a study of response to subunit inactivated influenza vaccine. Each CDR3 protein gets one entry after TCRdb re-called the RT-PCR reads with MiXCR. The profile shows a few hundred thousand distinct CDR3 sequences, about a fifth of them singletons. The sample in question was PBMCs from blood, obtained less than 22 months after vaccination. These receptors were taken from a man aged 45 to 70 who received an inactivated influenza vaccine. Both conserved end residues are part of each CDR3. Each record gives: V gene, J gene, D gene, clone size, CDR3 length, CDR3 protein, CDR3 DNA. D genes are given only for firm matches. For some rows the clone size is stated as once, few or many, or as a class when expanded; others skip it.

v_gene: TRBV12-3/TRBV12-4; j_gene: TRBJ1-4; d_gene: NA; abundance: few; len: 13; CDR3aa: CASRPSVGEKLFF; CDR3nt: TGTGCCAGCAGGCCATCGGTAGGGGAAAAACTGTTTTTT
v_gene: TRBV20-1; j_gene: TRBJ1-2; d_gene: TRBD1; abundance: many; len: 15; CDR3aa: CSATNRDRVSYGYTF; CDR3nt: TGCAGTGCTACAAACCGGGACAGGGTGTCCTATGGCTACACCTTC
v_gene: TRBV5-6; j_gene: TRBJ1-1; d_gene: TRBD1; abundance: NA; len: 16; CDR3aa: CASSLVYGRGDTEAFF; CDR3nt: TGTGCCAGCAGCTTGGTGTACGGCAGGGGGGACACTGAAGCTTTCTTT
v_gene: TRBV7-2; j_gene: TRBJ2-7; d_gene: TRBD2; abundance: NA; len: 16; CDR3aa: CASSSLAGHFGYEQYF; CDR3nt: TGTGCCAGCAGCTCTCTAGCGGGGCACTTTGGGTACGAGCAGTACTTC
v_gene: TRBV29-1; j_gene: TRBJ2-5; d_gene: TRBD1; abundance: NA; len: 14; CDR3aa: CSVGGQGASETQYF; CDR3nt: TGCAGCGTTGGGGGACAGGGGGCTAGTGAGACCCAGTACTTC
v_gene: TRBV27; j_gene: TRBJ1-5; d_gene: TRBD1; abundance: NA; len: 12; CDR3aa: CARDREGQPQHF; CDR3nt: TGTGCCAGAGACAGGGAGGGACAGCCCCAGCATTTT
v_gene: TRBV3-1; j_gene: TRBJ2-2; d_gene: TRBD1; abundance: NA; len: 18; CDR3aa: CASSQERSGTANTGELFF; CDR3nt: TGTGCCAGCAGCCAAGAAAGGTCAGGGACAGCGAACACCGGGGAGCTGTTTTTT
v_gene: TRBV11-2; j_gene: TRBJ2-7; d_gene: NA; abundance: few; len: 14; CDR3aa: CASSLGRGQYEQYF; CDR3nt: TGTGCCAGCAGCTTGGGCAGGGGACAATACGAGCAGTACTTC
v_gene: TRBV6-6; j_gene: TRBJ2-2; d_gene: TRBD2; abundance: few; len: 12; CDR3aa: CASLGGSGELFF; CDR3nt: TGTGCCAGCCTGGGGGGGTCCGGGGAGCTGTTTTTT
v_gene: TRBV6-5; j_gene: TRBJ1-1; d_gene: NA; abundance: few; len: 13; CDR3aa: CASSSGTPTEAFF; CDR3nt: TGTGCCAGCAGTTCCGGGACACCCACTGAAGCTTTCTTT
v_gene: TRBV7-2; j_gene: TRBJ2-7; d_gene: TRBD1; abundance: NA; len: 14; CDR3aa: CASTPRTGRYEQYF; CDR3nt: TGTGCCAGCACCCCGCGGACAGGACGCTACGAGCAGTACTTC
v_gene: TRBV5-1; j_gene: TRBJ1-1; d_gene: NA; abundance: NA; len: 14; CDR3aa: CASSLGQNFAEAFF; CDR3nt: TGCGCCAGCAGCTTGGGGCAGAACTTTGCTGAAGCTTTCTTT
v_gene: TRBV18; j_gene: TRBJ2-4; d_gene: NA; abundance: few; len: 18; CDR3aa: CASSPVALISVAKNIQYF; CDR3nt: TGTGCCAGCTCACCAGTGGCCCTCATTAGCGTAGCCAAAAACATTCAGTACTTC
v_gene: TRBV20-1; j_gene: TRBJ2-1; d_gene: TRBD2; abundance: NA; len: 14; CDR3aa: CSPKGAGGIAEQFF; CDR3nt: TGCAGCCCTAAGGGAGCGGGGGGGATCGCTGAGCAGTTCTTC
v_gene: TRBV3-1; j_gene: TRBJ1-1; d_gene: NA; abundance: NA; len: 12; CDR3aa: CASSPSSTEAFF; CDR3nt: TGTGCCAGCAGCCCGTCCTCAACTGAAGCTTTCTTT
v_gene: TRBV20-1; j_gene: TRBJ2-7; d_gene: NA; abundance: NA; len: 15; CDR3aa: CSARDVASATYEQYF; CDR3nt: TGCAGTGCTAGAGATGTCGCTAGCGCAACCTACGAGCAGTACTTC
v_gene: TRBV19; j_gene: TRBJ2-1; d_gene: NA; abundance: NA; len: 15; CDR3aa: CASPPGRISYNEQFF; CDR3nt: TGTGCCAGCCCCCCCGGCCGGATTTCCTACAATGAGCAGTTCTTC